This TCR beta chain was observed in a study of cytomegalovirus exposure and HLA in healthy donors. Study findings and constraints: Despite most TCR sequences being rare, some public TCRs occurred in many donors. Per a prior analysis, the majority of TCR beta V segments were productive roughly 90% or roughly 30% of the time.

This cohort consisted of healthy bone marrow donors. From germline, CDR1 is LGHNA and CDR2 YNFKEQ. V lost 6 bases to trimming and J lost 4 bases; unmatched junction nucleotides: 14. This CDR3 contains 17 residues. The PCR contained 60 Vbeta and 13 Jbeta primers. Method: immunoSEQ multiplex PCR; TCRdb's copy keeps in-frame clones and lacks some. Of around 190,000 clones in the sample, 79% were seen once. Turning to this clone: Its antigen is as yet unknown.

V is TRBV4-2 and J is TRBJ1-3; 8 positions match TRBD1. The specimen was PBMCs. This clonotype was sampled from a woman between 25 and 40 years old in good health and CMV-seropositive. CDR3 sequence: CASRPSLDRGYGNTIYF. The DNA for the CDR3 is TGTGCCAGCAGACCAAGCCTCGACAGGGGTTACGGAAACACCATATATTTT.